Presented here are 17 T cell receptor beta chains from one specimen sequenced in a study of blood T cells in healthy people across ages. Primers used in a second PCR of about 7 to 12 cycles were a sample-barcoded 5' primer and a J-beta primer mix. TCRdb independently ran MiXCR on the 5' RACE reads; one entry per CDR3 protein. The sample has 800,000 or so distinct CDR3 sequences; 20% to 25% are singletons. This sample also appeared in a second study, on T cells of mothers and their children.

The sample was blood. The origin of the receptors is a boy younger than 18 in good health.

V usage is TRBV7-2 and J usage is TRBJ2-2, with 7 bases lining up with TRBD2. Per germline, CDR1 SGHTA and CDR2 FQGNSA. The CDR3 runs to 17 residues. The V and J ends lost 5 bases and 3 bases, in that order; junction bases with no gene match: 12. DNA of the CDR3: TGTGCCAGCAGCCCTAGGTCGGGAGGAGGGGACACCGGGGAGCTGTTTTTT. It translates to CASSPRSGGGDTGELFF.

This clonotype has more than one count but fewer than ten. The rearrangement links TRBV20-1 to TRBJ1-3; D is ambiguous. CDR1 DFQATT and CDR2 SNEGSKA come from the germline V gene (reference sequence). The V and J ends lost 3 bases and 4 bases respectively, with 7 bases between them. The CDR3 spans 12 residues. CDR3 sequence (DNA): TGCAGTGCTAGTACGGGGGGAAACACCATATATTTT. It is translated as CSASTGGNTIYF.

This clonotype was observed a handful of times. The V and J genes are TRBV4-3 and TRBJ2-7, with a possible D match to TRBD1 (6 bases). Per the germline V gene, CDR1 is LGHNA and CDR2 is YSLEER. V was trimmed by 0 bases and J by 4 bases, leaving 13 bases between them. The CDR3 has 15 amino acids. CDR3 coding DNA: TGCGCCAGCAGCCAAGACCGGACAGATCGGTACGAGCAGTACTTC. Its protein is CASSQDRTDRYEQYF.

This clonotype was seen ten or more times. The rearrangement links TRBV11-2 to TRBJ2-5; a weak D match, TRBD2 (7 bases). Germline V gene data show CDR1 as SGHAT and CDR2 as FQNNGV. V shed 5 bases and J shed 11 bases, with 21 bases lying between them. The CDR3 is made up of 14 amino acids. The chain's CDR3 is CASSPGGYSGEQYF. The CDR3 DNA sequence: TGTGCCAGCAGCCCGGGGGGCTATTCAGGGGAGCAGTACTTC. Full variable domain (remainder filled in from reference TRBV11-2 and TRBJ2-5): EAGVAQSPRYKIIEKRQSVAFWCNPISGHATLYWYQQILGQGPKLLIQFQNNGVVDDSQLPKDRFSAERLKGVDSTLKIQPAKLEDSAVYLCASSPGGYSGEQYFGPGTRLLVL.

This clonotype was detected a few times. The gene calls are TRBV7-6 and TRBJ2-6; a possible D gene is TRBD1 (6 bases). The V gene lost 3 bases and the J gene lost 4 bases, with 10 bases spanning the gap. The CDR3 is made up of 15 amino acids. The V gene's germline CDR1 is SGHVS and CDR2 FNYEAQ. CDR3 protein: CASSFKGTGANVLTF. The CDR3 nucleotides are TGTGCCAGCAGCTTTAAAGGGACAGGGGCCAACGTCCTGACTTTC.

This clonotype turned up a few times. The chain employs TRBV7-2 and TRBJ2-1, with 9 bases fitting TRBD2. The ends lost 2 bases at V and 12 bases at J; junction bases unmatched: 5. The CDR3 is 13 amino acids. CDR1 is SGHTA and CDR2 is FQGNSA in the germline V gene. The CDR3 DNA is TGTGCCAGCAGCTTAACGCCGACTAGCGGGCAGTTCTTC. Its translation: CASSLTPTSGQFF.

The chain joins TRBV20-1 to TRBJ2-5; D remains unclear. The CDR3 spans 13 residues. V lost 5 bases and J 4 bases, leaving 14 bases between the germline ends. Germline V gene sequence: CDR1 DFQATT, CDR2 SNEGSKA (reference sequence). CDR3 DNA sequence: TGCAGTGCTCGTACACCGAAACGAGAGACCCAGTACTTC. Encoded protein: CSARTPKRETQYF.

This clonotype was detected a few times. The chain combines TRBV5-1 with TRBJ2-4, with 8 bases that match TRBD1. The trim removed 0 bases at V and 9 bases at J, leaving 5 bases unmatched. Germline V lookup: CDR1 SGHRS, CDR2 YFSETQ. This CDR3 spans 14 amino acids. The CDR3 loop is CASSLGQGIGIQYF. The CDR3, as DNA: TGCGCCAGCAGCTTGGGACAGGGGATCGGCATTCAGTACTTC. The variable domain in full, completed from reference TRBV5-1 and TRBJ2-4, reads KAGVTQTPRYLIKTRGQQVTLSCSPISGHRSVSWYQQTPGQGLQFLFEYFSETQRNKGNFPGRFSGRQFSNSRSEMNVSTLELGDSALYLCASSLGQGIGIQYFGAGTRLSVL.

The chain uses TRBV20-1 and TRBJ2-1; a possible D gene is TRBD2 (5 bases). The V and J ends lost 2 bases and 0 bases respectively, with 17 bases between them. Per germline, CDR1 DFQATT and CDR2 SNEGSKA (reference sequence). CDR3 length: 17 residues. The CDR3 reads CSARRAPRESSYNEQFF. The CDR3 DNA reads TGCAGTGCTAGAAGGGCCCCTAGGGAGAGCTCCTACAATGAGCAGTTCTTC.

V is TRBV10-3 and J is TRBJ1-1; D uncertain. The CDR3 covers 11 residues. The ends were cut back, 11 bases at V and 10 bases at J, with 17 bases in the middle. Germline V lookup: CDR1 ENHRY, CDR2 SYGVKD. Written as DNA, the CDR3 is TGTGCCTCCCGGACTTATGCGGGAGCTTTCTTT. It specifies CASRTYAGAFF.

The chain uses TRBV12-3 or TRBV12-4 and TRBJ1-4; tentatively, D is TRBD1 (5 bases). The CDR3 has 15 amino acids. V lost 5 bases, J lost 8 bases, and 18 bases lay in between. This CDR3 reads CASSRRTGRGEKLFF. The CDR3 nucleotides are TGTGCCAGCAGTCGCCGGACGGGACGGGGCGAAAAACTGTTTTTT.

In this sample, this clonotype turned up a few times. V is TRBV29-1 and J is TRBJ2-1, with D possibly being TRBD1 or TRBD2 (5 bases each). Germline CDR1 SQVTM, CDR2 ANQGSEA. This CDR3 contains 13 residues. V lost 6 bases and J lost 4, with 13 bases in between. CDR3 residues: CSVDRDQYNEQFF. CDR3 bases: TGCAGCGTAGACCGGGACCAATACAATGAGCAGTTCTTC.

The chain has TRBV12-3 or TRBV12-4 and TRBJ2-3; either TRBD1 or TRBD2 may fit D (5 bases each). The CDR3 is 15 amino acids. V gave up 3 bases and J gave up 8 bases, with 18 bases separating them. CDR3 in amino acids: CASSFINRDPGTQYF. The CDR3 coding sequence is TGTGCCAGCAGTTTCATAAATCGGGACCCTGGTACGCAGTATTTT.

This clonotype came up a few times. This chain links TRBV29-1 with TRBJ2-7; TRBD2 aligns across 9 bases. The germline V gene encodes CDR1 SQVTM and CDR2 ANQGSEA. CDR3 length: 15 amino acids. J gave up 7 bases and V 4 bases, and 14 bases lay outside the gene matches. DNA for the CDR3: TGCAGCGTTGTAGCGGGACTAGCCCGGCCAAATGAGCAGTACTTC. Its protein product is CSVVAGLARPNEQYF.

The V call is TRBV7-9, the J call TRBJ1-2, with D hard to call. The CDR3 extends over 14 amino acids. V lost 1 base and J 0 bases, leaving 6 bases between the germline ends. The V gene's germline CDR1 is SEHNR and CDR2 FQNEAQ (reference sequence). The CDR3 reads CASSLVPANYGYTF. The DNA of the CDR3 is TGTGCCAGCAGCTTAGTGCCAGCTAACTATGGCTACACCTTC. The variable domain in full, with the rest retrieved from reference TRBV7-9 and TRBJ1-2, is DTGVSQNPRHKITKRGQNVTFRCDPISEHNRLYWYRQTLGQGPEFLTYFQNEAQLEKSRLLSDRFSAERPKGSFSTLEIQRTEQGDSAMYLCASSLVPANYGYTFGSGTRLTVV.

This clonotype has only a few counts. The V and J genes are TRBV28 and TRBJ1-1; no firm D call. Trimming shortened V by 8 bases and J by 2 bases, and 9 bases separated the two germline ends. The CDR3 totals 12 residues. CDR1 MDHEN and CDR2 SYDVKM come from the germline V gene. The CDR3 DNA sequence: TGTGCCAGCGGGGTCCGAAACACTGAAGCTTTCTTT. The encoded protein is CASGVRNTEAFF.

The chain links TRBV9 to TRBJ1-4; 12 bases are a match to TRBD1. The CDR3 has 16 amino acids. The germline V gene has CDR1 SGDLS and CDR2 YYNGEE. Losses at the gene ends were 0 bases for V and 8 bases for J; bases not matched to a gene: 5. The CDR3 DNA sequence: TGTGCCAGCAGCGTAGCTATGGGGACAGGGGGCGAAAAACTGTTTTTT. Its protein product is CASSVAMGTGGEKLFF.